These 14 T cell receptor beta chains came from one sample sequenced in a study of cytomegalovirus exposure and HLA in healthy donors. The PCR was carried out with 60 Vbeta primers and 13 Jbeta primers. TCRdb's table, derived via immunoSEQ multiplex PCR, lists solely in-frame clones and lacks some. The sample holds 65,000 to 90,000 clones, 72% seen once. Sequencing used PBMCs. These receptor sequences come from a woman aged 40 to 49 in good health and CMV-seropositive.

This chain uses TRBV9 with TRBJ1-6; 9 bases line up with TRBD1. V shed 4 bases and J 10 bases; nucleotides not matched to a gene: 9. In germline, CDR1 is SGDLS, CDR2 YYNGEE. The length of the CDR3 is 15 residues. This CDR3 reads CASSSGTGQGSPLHF. In DNA, the CDR3 is TGTGCCAGCAGCTCCGGGACAGGGCAGGGATCACCCCTCCACTTT.

This chain uses TRBV5-4 with TRBJ1-1, with TRBD1 matching over 7 bases. With 6 bases clipped from V and 2 bases from J, the junction kept 7 bases outside the gene matches. CDR3 length equals 14 residues. Germline CDR1 SGHNT, CDR2 YYREEE (reference sequence). The CDR3 DNA is TGTGCCAGCAACCCGACAGGGAGTAACACTGAAGCTTTCTTT. Translating it yields CASNPTGSNTEAFF. The variable domain in full, completed from reference TRBV5-4 and TRBJ1-1, reads ETGVTQSPTHLIKTRGQQVTLRCSSQSGHNTVSWYQQALGQGPQFIFQYYREEENGRGNFPPRFSGLQFPNYSSELNVNALELDDSALYLCASNPTGSNTEAFFGQGTRLTVV.

This clone appeared a single time. This rearrangement joins TRBV7-9 to TRBJ1-6; TRBD1 agrees at 7 bases. Trimming cost V 0 bases and J 10 bases; bases outside gene matches: 6. The germline CDR1 and CDR2 sequences are SEHNR and FQNEAQ (reference sequence). The CDR3 has 15 residues. DNA of the CDR3: TGTGCCAGCAGCTTAGCGACAGGGACGGGATCACCCCTCCACTTT. Its protein product is CASSLATGTGSPLHF.

This rearrangement joins TRBV29-1 to TRBJ1-2, with 10 bases that match TRBD1. This CDR3 spans 14 amino acids. After removal of 6 bases from V and 0 bases from J, the junction contained 4 bases not matched to a gene. The germline CDR1 and CDR2 sequences are SQVTM and ANQGSEA. The CDR3 loop reads CSVDDRGPNYGYTF. CDR3 nucleotide sequence: TGCAGCGTCGATGACAGGGGGCCTAACTATGGCTACACCTTC.

As concerns this clone: The junction departs from the called germline gene at one end, perhaps through a read error. The genes are TRBV5-1 and TRBJ1-2; 8 bases agree with TRBD1. The CDR3 loop spans 14 amino acids. CDR1 and CDR2 from the germline V gene are SGHRS and YFSETQ. CDR3 nucleotides: TGCGCCAGCAGCTTGGGACAGGGGTCCAATGGCTACACCTTT. Protein: CASSLGQGSNGYTF.

V and J are TRBV19 and TRBJ1-6, with a possible D match to TRBD1 (6 bases). CDR3 length: 13 amino acids. V was cut by 10 bases and J by 7 bases, with 14 bases left in between. Germline assignment: CDR1 LNHDA and CDR2 SQIVND (reference sequence). The CDR3 DNA sequence: TGTGCCACTAGGGGGGGGAACAATTCACCCCTCCACTTT. Translating it yields CATRGGNNSPLHF.

The V call is TRBV7-2, the J call TRBJ2-7; 10 bases are a match to TRBD2. Matching the DNA end better, TRBJ2-5 makes the J call doubtful. The CDR3 spans 15 residues. Per germline, CDR1 SGHTA and CDR2 FQGNSA. The CDR3 nucleotides are TGTGCCAGCAGCTTTCTAGCGGGGGAACAAGAGACCCAGTACTTC. Translated, it gives CASSFLAGEQETQYF.

The CDR3 loop is CASSGEKGDIQYF. CDR3 nucleotide sequence: TGCGCCAGCAGTGGAGAAAAAGGGGACATTCAGTACTTC. V and J are TRBV10-1 and TRBJ2-4; possible D gene TRBD1, 5 bases. V lost 4 bases and J lost 8, with 12 bases in between. Germline assignment: CDR1 WNHNN and CDR2 SYGVQD (reference sequence). CDR3 length equals 13 residues.

The sample holds a few counts of this clone. V usage is TRBV4-2 and J usage is TRBJ1-1; no reliable D call. The CDR3 is made up of 13 amino acids. Trimming cost V 10 bases and J 3 bases, with 15 bases left between them. Germline V gene lookup returns CDR1 LGHNA and CDR2 YNFKEQ. This CDR3 reads CATTAELDTEAFF. CDR3 nucleotide sequence: TGTGCCACCACGGCGGAATTGGACACTGAAGCTTTCTTT.

This CDR3 reads CASRADRVLMDTQYF. The DNA for the CDR3 is TGTGCCAGCAGAGCGGACAGGGTCCTCATGGATACGCAGTATTTT. The chain employs TRBV5-4 and TRBJ2-3, with 8 positions matching TRBD1. This CDR3 region has 15 residues. Looked up from germline, CDR1 is SGHNT and CDR2 is YYREEE (reference sequence). Unmatched junction bases numbered 11, after V lost 5 bases and J lost 6 bases.

The chain carries TRBV5-1 and TRBJ1-1; 12 bases line up with TRBD1. Germline V lookup: CDR1 SGHRS, CDR2 YFSETQ. This CDR3 is built from 16 residues. With 1 base clipped from V and 4 bases from J, the junction kept 5 bases outside the gene matches. The CDR3 loop reads CASSLLGQGAGTEAFF. CDR3 coding DNA: TGCGCCAGCAGCTTGTTGGGACAGGGGGCGGGCACTGAAGCTTTCTTT.

This sequence joins TRBV5-1 and TRBJ1-1; 8 bases map to TRBD1. The CDR3 runs 15 residues. The junction had 6 bases not matched to a gene; V was cut back by 4 bases and J by 1 base. Germline-derived CDR1 and CDR2 are SGHRS and YFSETQ. CDR3: CASSDIQGGNTEAFF. The CDR3 DNA reads TGCGCCAGCAGCGATATACAGGGGGGGAACACTGAAGCTTTCTTT.

This clone was detected only a few times. This chain uses TRBV18 with TRBJ1-1, with 9 bases aligning to TRBD1. CDR3 length: 16 amino acids. The trim removed 5 bases at V and 0 bases at J, leaving 7 bases unmatched. Germline V CDR1 and CDR2: KGHSH, LQKENI. Here the CDR3 DNA reads TGTGCCAGCTCAACACAGGGGGCGCACATGAACACTGAAGCTTTCTTT. Protein product: CASSTQGAHMNTEAFF.

The V gene is TRBV6-5, the J gene TRBJ2-7; D may be TRBD1 (5 bases). The CDR3 covers 15 residues. Germline V lookup: CDR1 MNHEY, CDR2 SVGAGI. V was cut by 5 bases and J by 2 bases, with 16 bases left in between. This chain's CDR3 is CASSRLGDLPYEQYF. CDR3 DNA: TGTGCCAGCAGTCGATTAGGGGATCTCCCCTACGAGCAGTACTTC.